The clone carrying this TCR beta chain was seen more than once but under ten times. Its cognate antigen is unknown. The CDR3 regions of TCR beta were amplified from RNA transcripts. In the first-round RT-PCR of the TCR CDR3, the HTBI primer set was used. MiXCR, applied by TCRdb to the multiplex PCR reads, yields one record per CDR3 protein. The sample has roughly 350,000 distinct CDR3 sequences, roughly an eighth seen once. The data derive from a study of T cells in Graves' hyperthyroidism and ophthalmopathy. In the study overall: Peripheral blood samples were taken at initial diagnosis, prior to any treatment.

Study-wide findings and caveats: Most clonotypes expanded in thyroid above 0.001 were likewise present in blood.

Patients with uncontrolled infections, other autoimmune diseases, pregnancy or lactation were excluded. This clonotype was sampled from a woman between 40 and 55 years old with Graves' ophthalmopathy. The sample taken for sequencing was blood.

This CDR3 is CSASQGTYNEQFF. CDR3 in DNA: TGCAGTGCTAGTCAGGGTACCTACAATGAGCAGTTCTTC. This chain joins TRBV20-1 and TRBJ2-1, with D perhaps TRBD1 (5 bases). Germline lookup yields CDR1 DFQATT and CDR2 SNEGSKA (reference sequence). This CDR3 spans 13 amino acids. The ends were cut back, 3 bases at V and 2 bases at J, with 8 bases in the middle.